This T cell receptor beta chain was sequenced during a study of blood T cell repertoires in COVID-19. For the study at large: Samples of COVID-19 (acute and convalescent) were obtained from the United States, Italy and Spain. T cells, B-cell-depleted T cells, or PBMCs supplied cDNA or gDNA.

The CDR3 is 19 residues long. The germline V gene encodes CDR1 LNHNV and CDR2 YYDKDF (reference sequence). J gave up 3 bases and V 3 bases, and 11 bases lay outside the gene matches. As originally analysed: Estimation of nucleated cell counts relied on the amplification of reference gene primers. Sequencing used immunoSEQ multiplex PCR; TCRdb keeps in-frame clones, though not all of them. V and J calls and clone size are given by that table; D and trimming were obtained from the DNA. The sample has more than 4,000 clones, roughly nine tenths seen once. The receptor was derived from a human donor in a cohort sampled during active COVID-19. Sample: peripheral blood. This chain joins TRBV15 and TRBJ2-3, with 14 bases matching TRBD2. This chain's CDR3 is CATSSWVGTSGSRTDTQYF. The CDR3 nucleotides are TGTGCCACCAGCAGTTGGGTGGGGACTAGCGGGAGTAGGACAGATACGCAGTATTTT.